Sequencing of this T cell receptor (beta chain) was carried out in a study of blood T cell repertoires in COVID-19. The repertoire was sequenced with immunoSEQ multiplex PCR; TCRdb's copy has only in-frame clones and lacks some. The sample records fewer than 400,000 clones, approximately 91% being singletons. CDR3 length: 16 amino acids. V was cut by 8 bases and J by 0 bases, with 17 bases left in between. The germline V gene encodes CDR1 MRHNA and CDR2 SNTAGT. The sequence came from a man aged 60 to 69 who had recovered from COVID-19. The chain recombines TRBV6-4 with TRBJ2-1; D gene unclear. What was sequenced was PBMCs or T cells enriched from blood (not recorded which). The CDR3 sequence is CASPEVRSSSYNEQFF. In DNA form, the CDR3 reads TGTGCCAGCCCCGAGGTTCGATCGAGCTCCTACAATGAGCAGTTCTTC.